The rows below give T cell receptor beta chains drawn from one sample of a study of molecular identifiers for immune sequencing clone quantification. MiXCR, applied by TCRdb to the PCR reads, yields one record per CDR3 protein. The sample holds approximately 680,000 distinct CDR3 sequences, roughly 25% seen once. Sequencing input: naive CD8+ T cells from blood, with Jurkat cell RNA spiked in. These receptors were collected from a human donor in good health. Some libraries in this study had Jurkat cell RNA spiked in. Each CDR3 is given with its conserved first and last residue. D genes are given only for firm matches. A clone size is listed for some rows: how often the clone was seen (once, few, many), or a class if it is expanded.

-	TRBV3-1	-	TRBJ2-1	TGTGCCAGCAGCCAAGATTCGGTAGGTCAGTTCTTC	CASSQDSVGQFF
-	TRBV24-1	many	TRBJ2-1	TGTGCCACCAGTGGTGGACCCTACAATGAGCAGTTCTTC	CATSGGPYNEQFF
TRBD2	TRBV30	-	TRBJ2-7	TGTGCCTGGAGTGTGCTTGTAGCGGGAGCGGACGAGCAGTACTTC	CAWSVLVAGADEQYF
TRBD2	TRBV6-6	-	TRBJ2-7	TGTGCCACCAGAGCGGGACTACACGAGCAGTACTTC	CATRAGLHEQYF
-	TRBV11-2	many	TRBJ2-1	TGTGCCAGCAGCTTAGGGGGGGGCCACTACAATGAGCAGTTCTTC	CASSLGGGHYNEQFF
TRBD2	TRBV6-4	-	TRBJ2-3	TGTGCCAGCAGTGAAAGGGGTAGCGGGACTAGCGCAGATACGCAGTATTTT	CASSERGSGTSADTQYF
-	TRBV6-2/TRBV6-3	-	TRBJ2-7	TGTGCCAGCAGTACCCGACAGGTTTTGTACGAGCAGTACTTC	CASSTRQVLYEQYF
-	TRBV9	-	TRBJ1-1	TGTGCCAGCAGCGTGGGGGGAGGGTTTCCGAACACTGAAGCTCTCTTT	CASSVGGGFPNTEALF
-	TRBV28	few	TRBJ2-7	TGTGCCAGCAGTCCATCTCCGGGACTCCCACTCTACGAGCAGTACTTC	CASSPSPGLPLYEQYF
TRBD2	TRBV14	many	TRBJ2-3	TGTGCCAGCAGCCAAGATTCGATAGCGGGAGGCATTTTCACAGATACGCAGTATTTT	CASSQDSIAGGIFTDTQYF
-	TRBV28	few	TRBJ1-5	TGTGCCAGCAGTTGGGTTCGGTATAGCAATCAGCCCCAGCATTTT	CASSWVRYSNQPQHF
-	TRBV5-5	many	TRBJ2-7	TGTGCCAGCAGCTTGGATACTCCAACCGAGCAGTACTTC	CASSLDTPTEQYF
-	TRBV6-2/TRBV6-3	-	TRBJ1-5	TGTGCCCGCAGTTACGGGCCCGGGAGCCATCCGCCCCCGCCTTTT	CARSYGPGSHPPPPF
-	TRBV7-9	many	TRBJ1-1	TGTGCCAGCAGCTGGAGGGGCTCGGGGAACACTGAAGCTTTCTTT	CASSWRGSGNTEAFF
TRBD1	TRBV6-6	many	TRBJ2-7	TGTGCCAGCAGTAGGGACAGTTCCTCCTACGAGCAGTACTTC	CASSRDSSSYEQYF
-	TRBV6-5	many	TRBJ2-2	TGTGCCAGCAAGCCGGGTCTGTCCGCGAACACCGGGGAGCTGTTTTTT	CASKPGLSANTGELFF
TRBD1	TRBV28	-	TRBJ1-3	TGTGCCAGCAGTCCTGGACAGGACTCTGGAGACACCATATATTTT	CASSPGQDSGDTIYF
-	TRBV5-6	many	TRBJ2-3	TGTGCCAGCAGCTTGGATGGCAATTGGGAGCCAGATACGCAGTATTTT	CASSLDGNWEPDTQYF
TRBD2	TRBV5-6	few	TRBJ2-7	TGTGCCAGCAGCTTGGAGACAGGTGGGACTAGCGCCTTCTACGAGCAGTACTTC	CASSLETGGTSAFYEQYF
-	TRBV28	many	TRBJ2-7	TGTGCCAGCAGGGCCACGGGGTCGAGCTCCTACGAGCAGTACTTC	CASRATGSSSYEQYF
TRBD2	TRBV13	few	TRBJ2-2	TGTGCCAGCAGTTGGACTAGCGGGGCTCCCGGGGAGCTGTTTTTT	CASSWTSGAPGELFF
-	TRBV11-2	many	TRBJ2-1	TGTGCCAGCAGCCCCTACCCAGGAGGGACGGTGGGCAATGAGCAGTTCTTC	CASSPYPGGTVGNEQFF
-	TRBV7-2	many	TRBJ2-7	TGTGCCAGCAGCTTAGGAGTGGGGCCCTACGAGCAGTACTTC	CASSLGVGPYEQYF
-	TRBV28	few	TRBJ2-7	TGTGCCAGCAGTTTGTGGACCACATGGTTGACCTACGAGCAGTACTTC	CASSLWTTWLTYEQYF
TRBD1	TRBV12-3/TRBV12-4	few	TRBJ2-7	TGTGCCAGCAGTTCGGGGACAGGGGGCAACGAGCAGTACTTC	CASSSGTGGNEQYF
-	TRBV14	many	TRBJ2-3	TGTGCCAGCAGCCGCCGGGGAGTGGATACGCAGTATTTT	CASSRRGVDTQYF
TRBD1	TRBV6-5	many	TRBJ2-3	TGTGCCAGCAGTTATGGACAGGGCCTCGGGGATACGCAGTATTTT	CASSYGQGLGDTQYF
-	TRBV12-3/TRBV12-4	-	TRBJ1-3	TGTGCCAGCAGTCCCAGGACGACCCGGGGCTCTGGAGACACCATATATTTT	CASSPRTTRGSGDTIYF
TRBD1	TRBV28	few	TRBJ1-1	TGTGCCAGCGTTCGCAGGGGGCCAGAAGCTTTCTTT	CASVRRGPEAFF
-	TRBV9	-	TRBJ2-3	TGTGCCAGCAGCGTAGGGGGGGCCGGGACTGCCATGGATACGCAGTATTTT	CASSVGGAGTAMDTQYF
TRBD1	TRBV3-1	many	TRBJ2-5	TGTGCCAGCAGCCTATCCCGGGACAGCGAAGAGACCCAGTACTTC	CASSLSRDSEETQYF
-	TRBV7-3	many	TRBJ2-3	TGTGCCAGCAGCCCCTCCGTCCCAGATACGCAGTATTTT	CASSPSVPDTQYF
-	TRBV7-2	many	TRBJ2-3	TGTGCCAGCAGCTTAGGTGCATCCACAGATACGCAGTATTTT	CASSLGASTDTQYF
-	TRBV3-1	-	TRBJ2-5	TGTGCCAGCAGCCAAGACAGGACTCGTCGAGGCGAGACCCAGTACTTC	CASSQDRTRRGETQYF
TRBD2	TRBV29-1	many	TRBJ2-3	TGCAGCGCCCATGGGACTAGTTTCCCCACAGATACGCAGTATTTT	CSAHGTSFPTDTQYF
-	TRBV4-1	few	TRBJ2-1	TGCGCCAGCAGTCAACTAGAAATACCCTACAATGAGCAGTTCTTC	CASSQLEIPYNEQFF
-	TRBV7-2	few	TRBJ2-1	TGTGCCAGCAGTCCTATGGGGGGAGGAACGGAGCAGTTCTTC	CASSPMGGGTEQFF
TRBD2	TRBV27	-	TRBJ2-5	TGTGCCAGCAGTGCGCTAGCGGGAGGGAAAGCGACCCAGTACTTC	CASSALAGGKATQYF
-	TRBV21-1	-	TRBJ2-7	TGTGCCAGCAGCAAATCGTCAGCGGGAGCCTACGAGCAGTACTTC	CASSKSSAGAYEQYF
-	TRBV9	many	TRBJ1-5	TGTGCCAGCAGCCCGGCGGACAATCAGCCCCAGCATTTT	CASSPADNQPQHF
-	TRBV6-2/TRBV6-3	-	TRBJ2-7	TGTGCCAGCACCATGACAGACAGAGACTACGAGCAGTACTTC	CASTMTDRDYEQYF
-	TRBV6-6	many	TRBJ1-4	TGTGCCAGCAGTTACTTCAACGGAGGACCGAATGAAAAACTGTTTTTT	CASSYFNGGPNEKLFF